This T cell receptor (beta chain) was found in a study of blood T cell repertoires in COVID-19. The table came from immunoSEQ multiplex PCR; TCRdb's copy has only in-frame clones and leaves some out. The sample has nearly 250,000 clones, approximately 90% seen once. Sequenced material: PBMCs or T cells enriched from blood (not recorded which). The clonotype was recovered from a man aged 45 to 65 who had been exposed to COVID-19.

The CDR3: CSVRPTGLGGYTF. The CDR3 DNA reads TGCAGCGTCCGACCGACAGGTCTAGGAGGCTACACCTTC. V gene TRBV29-1 combines with J gene TRBJ1-2, with a possible D match to TRBD1 (6 bases). Germline assignment: CDR1 SQVTM and CDR2 ANQGSEA. Trimming left V 6 bases short and J 8 bases short, with 19 bases between. The CDR3 has 13 amino acids.